The 11 T cell receptor beta chains below were found in one sample sequenced in a study of T cell responses to AZD1222 COVID-19 vaccine. This table comes from immunoSEQ multiplex PCR, and its TCRdb copy is limited to in-frame clones, with some not included. The sample holds over 100,000 clones; approximately 90% are singletons and the top ten take roughly 18%. The sequencing here drew on peripheral blood, taken on day 0 of AZD1222 vaccination. Receptors were obtained from an adult in good health.

The V call is TRBV15, the J call TRBJ2-1; possibly TRBD1 for D (6 bases). V lost 0 bases to trimming and J lost 8 bases, with 11 bases between them. CDR3 size: 14 residues. The germline V gene has CDR1 LNHNV and CDR2 YYDKDF (reference sequence). The CDR3, as DNA: TGTGCCACCAGCAGAGATGGGGGCTCGGATGAGCAGTTCTTC. Its translation is CATSRDGGSDEQFF.

V usage is TRBV13 and J usage is TRBJ1-3; 7 bases are a match to TRBD1. The CDR3 has 16 residues. V was clipped by 6 bases and J by 2 bases; unmatched bases: 10. Germline values: CDR1 PRHDT, CDR2 FYEKMQ (reference sequence). CDR3 DNA sequence: TGTGCCAGCAGTCCCCCCCCAGGGGGGACTGGAAACACCATATATTTT. As protein: CASSPPPGGTGNTIYF.

The chain joins TRBV27 to TRBJ2-1, with 14 bases aligning to TRBD2. Germline trimming cut 5 bases from V and 4 bases from J; bases unmatched to any gene: 7. The CDR3 totals 17 residues. In germline, CDR1 is MNHEY, CDR2 SMNVEV (reference sequence). CDR3 in DNA: TGTGCCAGCAGTAAACGACTAGCGGGGGGGAAGTACAATGAGCAGTTCTTC. This gives the protein CASSKRLAGGKYNEQFF.

The chain uses TRBV29-1 and TRBJ1-2; D ambiguous. The V end lost 6 bases, the J end lost 8 bases, and 7 bases lay between the germline ends. The CDR3 length is 9 residues. Germline loops: CDR1 SQVTM, CDR2 ANQGSEA. Here the CDR3 DNA reads TGCAGCGTCAGTGAAGGCTACACCTTC. This translates into CSVSEGYTF.

The V gene is TRBV9, the J gene TRBJ2-3; D is uncertain. Trimming pared 0 bases from V and 4 bases from J, leaving 3 bases between. Germline V lookup: CDR1 SGDLS, CDR2 YYNGEE. The CDR3 has 12 residues. CDR3: CASSVVSDTQYF. The CDR3 bases are TGTGCCAGCAGCGTAGTCTCAGATACGCAGTATTTT.

The CDR3 region has the DNA TGCAGTGCTAGTGCCGGGAGCGGCTACACCTTC. It translates to CSASAGSGYTF. The J gene is TRBJ1-2, the V gene TRBV20-1; no firm D call. Trimming left V 3 bases short and J 8 bases short, with 10 bases between. CDR1 DFQATT and CDR2 SNEGSKA come from the germline V gene (reference sequence). The CDR3 covers 11 residues.

This chain links TRBV2 with TRBJ2-7; D tentatively fits TRBD1 or TRBD2 (7 bases each). Trimming cost V 9 bases and J 2 bases, with 14 bases left between them. The germline V gene encodes CDR1 SNHLY and CDR2 FYNNEI. The CDR3 totals 13 residues. CDR3 residues: CARSTGRAYEQYF. CDR3 coding DNA: TGTGCCAGGTCGACAGGGAGGGCCTACGAGCAGTACTTC.

This sequence joins TRBV7-8 and TRBJ1-1; no firm D call. The CDR3 is made up of 16 amino acids. Trimming stripped 5 bases from V and 4 bases from J, with 20 bases between. Germline values: CDR1 SGHVS, CDR2 FQNEAQ. CDR3 sequence: CASSQGPMARGTEAFF. CDR3 nucleotide sequence: TGTGCCAGCAGCCAAGGCCCGATGGCGCGGGGCACTGAAGCTTTCTTT.

The chain combines TRBV2 with TRBJ2-5, with 9 bases aligning to TRBD1. This CDR3 spans 13 amino acids. The germline V gene has CDR1 SNHLY and CDR2 FYNNEI. Trimming cost V 6 bases and J 5 bases; bases outside gene matches: 4. The CDR3 bases are TGTGCCAGCAGGCGGGACAGGGTGGAGACCCAGTACTTC. Translating it yields CASRRDRVETQYF.

CDR3 region: CASSFGSGAETQYF. The CDR3 DNA is TGCGCCAGCAGCTTTGGTAGCGGGGCGGAGACCCAGTACTTC. V usage is TRBV5-1 and J usage is TRBJ2-5; 8 nucleotides agree with TRBD2. The V gene end was trimmed by 2 bases and the J gene end by 5 bases; junction bases not matched to a gene: 5. The length of the CDR3 is 14 residues. CDR1 is SGHRS, CDR2 YFSETQ, per germline.

This chain links TRBV5-1 with TRBJ2-7; no clear D gene. CDR1 is SGHRS and CDR2 is YFSETQ in the germline V gene. With 4 bases removed from V and 5 bases from J, the gap between germline ends came to 7 bases. The CDR3 consists of 11 residues. Here the CDR3 reads CASSPDHEQYF. CDR3 sequence (DNA): TGCGCCAGCAGCCCGGACCACGAGCAGTACTTC.